This T cell receptor beta chain was obtained from a study of blood T cell repertoires in COVID-19. The V gene's germline CDR1 is WSHSY and CDR2 SAAADI. There are 13 residues in the CDR3. V shed 6 bases and J 6 bases; nucleotides not matched to a gene: 5. Original handling: Estimation of nucleated cell counts was performed using reference gene primer amplification. Method: immunoSEQ multiplex PCR; TCRdb's copy keeps in-frame clones and lacks some. That table gives V, J and clone size, and the DNA gave D and trimming. The table has fewer than 250,000 clones, approximately 86% seen once. This TCR derives from a woman in her fifties or sixties with active or convalescent COVID-19. Sequenced: peripheral blood. The chain links TRBV10-2 to TRBJ1-2; 9 bases match TRBD1. The CDR3 DNA sequence: TGCGCCAGCAGGGAACAGGGGGCTCATGGCTACACCTTC. Translation: CASREQGAHGYTF.